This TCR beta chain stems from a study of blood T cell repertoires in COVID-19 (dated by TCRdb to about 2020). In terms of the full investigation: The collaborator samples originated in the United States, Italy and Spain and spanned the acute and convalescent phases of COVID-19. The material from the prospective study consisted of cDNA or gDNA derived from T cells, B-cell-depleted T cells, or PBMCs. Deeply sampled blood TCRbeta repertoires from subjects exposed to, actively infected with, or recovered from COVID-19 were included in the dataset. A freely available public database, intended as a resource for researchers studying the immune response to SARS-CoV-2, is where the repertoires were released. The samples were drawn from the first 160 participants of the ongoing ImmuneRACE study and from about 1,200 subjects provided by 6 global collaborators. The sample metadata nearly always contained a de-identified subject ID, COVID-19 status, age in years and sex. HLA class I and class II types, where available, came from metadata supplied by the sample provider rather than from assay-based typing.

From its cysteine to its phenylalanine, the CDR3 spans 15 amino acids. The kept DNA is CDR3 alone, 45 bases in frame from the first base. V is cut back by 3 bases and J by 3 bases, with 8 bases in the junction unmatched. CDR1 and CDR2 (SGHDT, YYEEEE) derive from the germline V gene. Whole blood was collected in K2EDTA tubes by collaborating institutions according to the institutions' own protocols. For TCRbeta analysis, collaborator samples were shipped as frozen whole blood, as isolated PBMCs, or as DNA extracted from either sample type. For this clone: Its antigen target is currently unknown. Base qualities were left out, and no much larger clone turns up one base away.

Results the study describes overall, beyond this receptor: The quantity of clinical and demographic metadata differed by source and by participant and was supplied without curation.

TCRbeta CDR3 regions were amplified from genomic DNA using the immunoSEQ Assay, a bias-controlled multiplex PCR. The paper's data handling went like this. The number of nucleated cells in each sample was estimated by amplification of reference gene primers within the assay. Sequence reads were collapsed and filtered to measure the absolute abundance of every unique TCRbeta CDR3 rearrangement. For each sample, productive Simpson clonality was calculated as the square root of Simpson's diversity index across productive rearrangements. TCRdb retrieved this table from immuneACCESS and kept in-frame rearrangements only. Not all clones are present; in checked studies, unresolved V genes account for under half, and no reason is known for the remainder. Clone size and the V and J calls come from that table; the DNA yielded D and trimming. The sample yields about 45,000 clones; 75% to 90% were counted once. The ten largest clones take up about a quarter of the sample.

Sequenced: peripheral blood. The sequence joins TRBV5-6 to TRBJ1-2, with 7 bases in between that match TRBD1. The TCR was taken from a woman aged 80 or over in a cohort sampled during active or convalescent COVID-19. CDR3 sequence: CASSSPTGIDYGYTF. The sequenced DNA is TGTGCCAGCAGCTCACCGACAGGGATCGACTATGGCTACACCTTC.